The rows below give T cell receptor beta chains drawn from one sample of a study of T cell clones after liver transplantation. Only in-frame clones appear in the TCRdb table, and some are missing; sequencing was by immunoSEQ multiplex PCR. The data show 75,000 to 100,000 clones, roughly 82% seen once. The input for sequencing was CD4+ T cells from blood, taken approximately 45 months after liver transplant. These receptors all stem from a human patient who received a liver transplant. Some T cells may possibly be graft donor cells. Each CDR3 is given with its conserved first and last residue. Fields, in order: D gene, clone size, V gene, J gene, CDR3 DNA, CDR3 protein. The D gene is left open where the match is weak. Some rows mark clone size as missing; the rest say once, few, many or name a class of expanded clone.

NA	NA	TRBV6-5	TRBJ2-7	TGTGCCAGCAGTACAGGACAAGGTACCTACGAGCAGTACTTC	CASSTGQGTYEQYF
TRBD2	NA	TRBV10-3	TRBJ2-3	TGTGCCATCAGGACTAGCGGGAGCGACACAGATACGCAGTATTTT	CAIRTSGSDTDTQYF
NA	NA	TRBV11-2	TRBJ2-5	TGTGCCAGCAGCTTATCCATAAGGGGGGGGCAAGAGACCCAGTACTTC	CASSLSIRGGQETQYF
TRBD2	NA	TRBV5-1	TRBJ2-5	TGCGCCAGCAGCCTGACTAGCGGGGAGGGAGAGACCCAGTACTTC	CASSLTSGEGETQYF
NA	NA	TRBV18	TRBJ1-1	TGTGCCAGCTCACCTACTCCGGGACGAAGTGGCACTGAAGCTTTCTTT	CASSPTPGRSGTEAFF
NA	NA	TRBV6-5	TRBJ1-5	TGTGCCAGCAGGATTGGATCGTATAGCAATCAGCCCCAGCATTTT	CASRIGSYSNQPQHF
NA	NA	TRBV7-9	TRBJ2-2	TGTGCCAGCAGCTTAGCCCCGGCTGCTGACACCGGGGAGCTGTTTTTT	CASSLAPAADTGELFF
NA	few	TRBV29-1	TRBJ1-1	TGCAGCGTTGAGGATCCGGGAGTGAACACTGAAGCTTTCTTT	CSVEDPGVNTEAFF
NA	NA	TRBV6-1	TRBJ1-1	TGTGCCAGCAGGGCCACGTGGGGGAACACTGAAGCTTTCTTT	CASRATWGNTEAFF
TRBD1	NA	TRBV13	TRBJ2-7	TGTGCCAGCAGCTCCAAGACAGGGGCCGACGAGCAGTACTTC	CASSSKTGADEQYF
NA	NA	TRBV7-9	TRBJ2-7	TGTGCCAGCAACCAGGTGGGGGAGCAGTACTTC	CASNQVGEQYF
NA	NA	TRBV2	TRBJ2-2	TGTGCCAGCTGCAACGGACAGACTACCGGGGAGCTGTTTTTT	CASCNGQTTGELFF
NA	NA	TRBV5-1	TRBJ2-5	TGCGCCAGCAGCTATTCCGGGTTGGCGTACCAAGAGACCCAGTACTTC	CASSYSGLAYQETQYF
NA	NA	TRBV30	TRBJ2-1	TGTGCCTGGAGTGTAAACTACAATGAGCAGTTCTTC	CAWSVNYNEQFF
NA	NA	TRBV28	TRBJ1-5	TGTGCCAGCGTCCCCTTATATAGCAATCAGCCCCAGCATTTT	CASVPLYSNQPQHF
NA	NA	TRBV5-5	TRBJ2-1	TGTGCCAGCAGCGTTGGGTGGGGTGGGAGAGGTGAGCAGTTCTTC	CASSVGWGGRGEQFF
TRBD1	NA	TRBV27	TRBJ2-7	TGTGCCAGCGGGCGGACAGGGCTAACCTACGAGCAGTACTTC	CASGRTGLTYEQYF
TRBD1	NA	TRBV7-2	TRBJ1-4	TGTGCCAGCAGCTTAGCCGGGACAGGGAATGAAAAACTGTTTTTT	CASSLAGTGNEKLFF
TRBD1	once	TRBV6-6	TRBJ1-2	TGTGCCAGCAGTCCAATACAGGGACAGGTCCTCTATGGCTACACCTTC	CASSPIQGQVLYGYTF
TRBD2	NA	TRBV5-1	TRBJ2-3	TGCGCCAGCAGCCATAGCGGGAGGGCCGAAGATACGCAGTATTTT	CASSHSGRAEDTQYF
NA	few	TRBV2	TRBJ1-5	TGTGCCAGCAGTGTCGGTGGGAACGTCAATCAGCCCCAGCATTTT	CASSVGGNVNQPQHF
NA	NA	TRBV6-6	TRBJ2-2	TGTGCCAGCCAGGTCAGGACAGACAACACCGGGGAGCTGTTTTTT	CASQVRTDNTGELFF
NA	NA	TRBV5-1	TRBJ2-7	TGCGCCAGCAGCAGGGGACGAGACTACGAGCAGTACTTC	CASSRGRDYEQYF
NA	NA	TRBV6-6	TRBJ1-4	TGTGCCAGCAGTTCCCGGGGGGGCAATGAAAAACTGTTTTTT	CASSSRGGNEKLFF
TRBD2	NA	TRBV5-6	TRBJ2-1	TGTGCCAGCAGCTTTCTAGCGGGAGCGTACAATGAGCAGTTCTTC	CASSFLAGAYNEQFF
NA	few	TRBV23-1	TRBJ1-2	TGCGCCAGCAGTCAATATGAGACGAGGCACGGCTACACCTTC	CASSQYETRHGYTF
NA	NA	TRBV7-6	TRBJ2-7	TGTGCCAGCAGCTTAGCCTTAGATTACGAGCAGTACTTC	CASSLALDYEQYF
NA	few	TRBV5-1	TRBJ1-1	TGCGCCAGCAGCCCACAGACATCCTCCAAGGAAGCTTTCTTT	CASSPQTSSKEAFF
TRBD1	NA	TRBV6-1	TRBJ2-5	TGTGCCAGCAGTGAAAGCAGGGGGCGGGAGACCCAGTACTTC	CASSESRGRETQYF
NA	NA	TRBV11-3	TRBJ2-5	TGTGCCAGCAGCTCCCGATCGACCGCTAGCGTTTCCGCGGAGACCCAGTACTTC	CASSSRSTASVSAETQYF
NA	NA	TRBV5-8	TRBJ2-5	TGTGCCAGCAGCTCCGGGTCAAGAAGGGAGACCCAGTACTTC	CASSSGSRRETQYF
TRBD1	NA	TRBV19	TRBJ2-2	TGTGCCAGTAGTTATCCGGGACAGGGAGGGAACGGGGAGCTGTTTTTT	CASSYPGQGGNGELFF
NA	once	TRBV5-1	TRBJ1-3	TGCGCCAGCAGAGTGTCACACTCTGGAAACACCATATATTTT	CASRVSHSGNTIYF
TRBD1	NA	TRBV11-1	TRBJ2-2	TGTGCCAGCAGCCGTAGGACAGGTGGCGGGGAGCTGTTTTTT	CASSRRTGGGELFF
TRBD1	NA	TRBV30	TRBJ1-2	TGTGCCTGGAGTCCCTCCTGGGGGGACAGGGTTGGTGAGGGCTACACCTTC	CAWSPSWGDRVGEGYTF
NA	NA	TRBV11-2	TRBJ1-2	TGTGCCAGCAGCTTAGCCGGGGTAATCCATGGCTACACCTTC	CASSLAGVIHGYTF